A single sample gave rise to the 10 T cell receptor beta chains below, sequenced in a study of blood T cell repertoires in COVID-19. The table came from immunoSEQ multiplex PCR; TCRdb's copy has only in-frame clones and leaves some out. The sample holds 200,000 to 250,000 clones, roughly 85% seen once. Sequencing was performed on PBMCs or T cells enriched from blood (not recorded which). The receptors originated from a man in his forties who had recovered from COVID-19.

CDR3 loop: CASSLGGTGETQYF. CDR3 DNA: TGTGCCAGCAGCCTTGGGGGGACGGGAGAGACCCAGTACTTC. The chain recombines TRBV4-2 with TRBJ2-5; perhaps TRBD2 as D (6 bases). Trimming stripped 4 bases from V and 4 bases from J, with 13 bases between. Germline loops: CDR1 LGHNA, CDR2 YNFKEQ. The CDR3 extends over 14 amino acids.

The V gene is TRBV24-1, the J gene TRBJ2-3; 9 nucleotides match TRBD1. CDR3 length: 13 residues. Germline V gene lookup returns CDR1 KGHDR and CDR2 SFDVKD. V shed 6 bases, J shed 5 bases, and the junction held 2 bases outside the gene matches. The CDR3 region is CATSKTGGDTQYF. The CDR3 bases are TGTGCCACCAGTAAGACAGGGGGAGATACGCAGTATTTT.

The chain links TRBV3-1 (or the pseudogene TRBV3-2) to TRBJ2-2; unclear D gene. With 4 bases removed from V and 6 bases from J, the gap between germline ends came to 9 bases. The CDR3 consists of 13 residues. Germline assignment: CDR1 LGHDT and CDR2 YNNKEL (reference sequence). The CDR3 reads CASSPNNAGELFF. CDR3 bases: TGTGCCAGCAGCCCGAACAACGCCGGGGAGCTGTTTTTT.

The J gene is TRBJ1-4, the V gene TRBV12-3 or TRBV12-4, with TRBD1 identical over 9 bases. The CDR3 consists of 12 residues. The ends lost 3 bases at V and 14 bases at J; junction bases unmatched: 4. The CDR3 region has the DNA TGTGCCAGCAGTTTTTCTACAGGGGGCCTGTTTTTT. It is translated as CASSFSTGGLFF.

CDR3 sequence: CASSPRGPEKLFF. DNA for the CDR3: TGTGCCAGCAGTCCCAGGGGGCCTGAAAAACTGTTTTTT. V gene TRBV27 combines with J gene TRBJ1-4; 8 positions agree with TRBD1. Germline V gives CDR1 MNHEY, CDR2 SMNVEV (reference sequence). Losses at the gene ends were 5 bases for V and 7 bases for J; bases not matched to a gene: 3. CDR3 length: 13 residues.

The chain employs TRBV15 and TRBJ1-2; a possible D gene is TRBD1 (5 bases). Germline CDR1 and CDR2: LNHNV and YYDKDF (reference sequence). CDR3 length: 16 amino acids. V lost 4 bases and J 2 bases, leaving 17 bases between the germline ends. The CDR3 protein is CATSTALAGSNYGYTF. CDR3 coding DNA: TGTGCCACCAGCACAGCGTTGGCAGGGTCGAACTATGGCTACACCTTC.

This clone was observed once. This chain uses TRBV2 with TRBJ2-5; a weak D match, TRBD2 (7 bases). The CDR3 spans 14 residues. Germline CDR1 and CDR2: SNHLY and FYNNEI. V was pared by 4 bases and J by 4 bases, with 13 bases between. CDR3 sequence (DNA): TGTGCCAGCAGTGTGGGGGGGGCTACAGAGACCCAGTACTTC. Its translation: CASSVGGATETQYF.

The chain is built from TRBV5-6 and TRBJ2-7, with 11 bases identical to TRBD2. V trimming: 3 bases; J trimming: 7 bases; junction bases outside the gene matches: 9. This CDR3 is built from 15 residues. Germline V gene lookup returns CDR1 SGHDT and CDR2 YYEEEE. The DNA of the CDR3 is TGTGCCAGCAGCTCTGCCCCGACTAGCGGGGTAGAGCAGTACTTC. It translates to CASSSAPTSGVEQYF.

DNA for the CDR3: TGTGCCAGCAGTTTGGTATATTCGGGAGCCGGAGATACGCAGTATTTT. Residues: CASSLVYSGAGDTQYF. This sequence joins TRBV28 and TRBJ2-3, with a weak D call TRBD2 (6 bases). Germline V gives CDR1 MDHEN, CDR2 SYDVKM. Trimming took off 3 bases at V and 5 bases at J, with 18 bases between the two ends. The CDR3 consists of 16 residues.

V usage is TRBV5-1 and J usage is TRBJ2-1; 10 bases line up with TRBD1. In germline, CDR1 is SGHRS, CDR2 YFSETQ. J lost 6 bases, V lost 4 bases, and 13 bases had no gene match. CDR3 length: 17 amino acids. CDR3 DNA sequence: TGCGCCAGCAGCCCGAGAAGAGGGGACAGGGGCAGCAATGAGCAGTTCTTC. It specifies CASSPRRGDRGSNEQFF.